This record concerns one T cell receptor (beta chain) sequence. These data are taken from a study of shared clonotypes between healthy human individuals. The V segment lost 7 bases and the J segment 3 bases; nucleotides outside the gene matches: 7. This CDR3 has 15 amino acids. CDR1 is SNHLY, CDR2 FYNNEI, per germline. Sequencing used immunoSEQ multiplex PCR; TCRdb keeps in-frame clones, though not all of them. The table records just over 2,000,000 clones, over 85% of them present only once. The chain employs TRBV2 and TRBJ2-2, with 8 nucleotides matching TRBD1. The TCR originated in a man between 18 and 35 years old in good health. The material sequenced was naive CD4+ T cells sorted from blood. Subset noted: CD45RA+ positively selected. The CDR3 loop reads CASIGGTGYTGELFF. Written as DNA, the CDR3 is TGTGCCAGCATTGGGGGGACAGGCTACACCGGGGAGCTGTTTTTT.